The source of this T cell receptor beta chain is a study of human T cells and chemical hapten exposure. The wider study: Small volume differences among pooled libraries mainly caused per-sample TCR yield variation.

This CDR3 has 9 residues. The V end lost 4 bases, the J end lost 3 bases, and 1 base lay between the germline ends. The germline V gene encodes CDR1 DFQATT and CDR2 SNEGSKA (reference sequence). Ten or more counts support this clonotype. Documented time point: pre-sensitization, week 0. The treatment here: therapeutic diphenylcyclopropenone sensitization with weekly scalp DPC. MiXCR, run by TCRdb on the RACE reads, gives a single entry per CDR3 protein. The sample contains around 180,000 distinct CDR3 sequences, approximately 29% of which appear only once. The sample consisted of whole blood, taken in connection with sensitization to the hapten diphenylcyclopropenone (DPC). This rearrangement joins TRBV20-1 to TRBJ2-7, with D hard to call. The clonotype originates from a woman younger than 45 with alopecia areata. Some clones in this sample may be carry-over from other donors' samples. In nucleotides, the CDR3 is TGCAGTGCTAACTACGAGCAGTACTTC. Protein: CSANYEQYF.